Shown below are 4 T cell receptor beta chains from a single sample sequenced in a study of radiotherapy plus CTLA-4 blockade in lung cancer. The method was immunoSEQ multiplex PCR; TCRdb's version includes in-frame clones alone and lacks a portion of them. The sample carries 20,000 to 25,000 clones, about three quarters recorded once. Here the sequenced sample was peripheral blood, taken from a patient treated with radiotherapy plus ipilimumab. The receptors stem from a human donor with non-small cell lung cancer who had stable disease on radiotherapy plus ipilimumab.

This clone turned up a few times. The V gene is TRBV10-1, the J gene TRBJ2-1, with 11 bases that match TRBD2. In germline, CDR1 is WNHNN, CDR2 SYGVQD (reference sequence). The CDR3 totals 17 residues. Germline trimming cut 4 bases from V and 2 bases from J; bases unmatched to any gene: 7. CDR3 amino acids: CASSVAGGPRTYNEQFF. The DNA for the CDR3 is TGCGCCAGCAGTGTAGCGGGAGGGCCGAGGACCTACAATGAGCAGTTCTTC.

As regards this clone: The sample contains more than one DNA sequence encoding this CDR3. The genes are TRBV15 and TRBJ2-5; the D gene could be TRBD1 or TRBD2 (6 bases each). Germline V gene lookup returns CDR1 LNHNV and CDR2 YYDKDF (reference sequence). The CDR3 loop spans 13 amino acids. V shed 3 bases and J shed 5 bases, with 10 bases lying between them. CDR3 residues: CATSRDSGETQYF. Here the CDR3 DNA reads TGTGCCACCAGCAGGGACAGCGGGGAGACCCAGTACTTC. The full variable domain, in which reference TRBV15 and TRBJ2-5 provide the parts outside the CDR3, is DAMVIQNPRYQVTQFGKPVTLSCSQTLNHNVMYWYQQKSSQAPKLLFHYYDKDFNNEADTPDNFQSRRPNTSFCFLDIRSPGLGDTAMYLCATSRDSGETQYFGPGTRLLVL.

A remark on this clone: A read error may produce the germline difference seen at one junction end. The same CDR3 is also encoded by other DNA sequences in this sample. The chain has TRBV4-2 and TRBJ2-7, with D perhaps matching TRBD1 or TRBD2 (5 bases each). The CDR3 covers 14 residues. Looked up from germline, CDR1 is LGHNA and CDR2 is YNFKEQ. Written as DNA, the CDR3 is TGTGCTAGCAGCCAAGGGACGGGGAATTTGGAGCAGTACTTC. Translation gives CASSQGTGNLEQYF.

This clone has more than one count but fewer than ten. This chain joins TRBV20-1 and TRBJ2-5; D is possibly TRBD2 (6 bases). Trimming stripped 6 bases from V and 9 bases from J, with 14 bases between. Germline assignment: CDR1 DFQATT and CDR2 SNEGSKA (reference sequence). The CDR3 runs 11 residues. The CDR3 sequence is CSALLARSQYF. DNA of the CDR3: TGCAGTGCACTTCTAGCGAGATCCCAGTACTTC.